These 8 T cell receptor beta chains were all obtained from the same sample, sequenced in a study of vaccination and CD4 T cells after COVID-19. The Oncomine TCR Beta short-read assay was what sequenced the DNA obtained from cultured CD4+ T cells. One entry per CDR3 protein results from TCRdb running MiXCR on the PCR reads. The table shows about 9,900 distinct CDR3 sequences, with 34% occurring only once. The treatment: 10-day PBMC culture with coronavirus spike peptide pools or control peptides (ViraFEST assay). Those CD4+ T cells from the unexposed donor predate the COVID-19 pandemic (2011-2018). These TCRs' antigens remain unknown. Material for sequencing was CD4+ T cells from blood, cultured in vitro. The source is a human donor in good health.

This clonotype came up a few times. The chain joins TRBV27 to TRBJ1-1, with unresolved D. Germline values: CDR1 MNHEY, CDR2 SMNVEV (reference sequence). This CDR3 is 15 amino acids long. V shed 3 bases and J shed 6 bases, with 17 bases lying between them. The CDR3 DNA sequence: TGTGCCAGCAGTTTTGGGGATGGGCGCGCGGCTGAAGCTTTCTTT. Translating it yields CASSFGDGRAAEAFF.

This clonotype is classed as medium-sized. The CDR3 DNA sequence: TGTGCCAGCAGCTTACGGGGGGGCGATTCACCCCTCCACTTT. This sequence encodes CASSLRGGDSPLHF. The chain carries TRBV7-3 and TRBJ1-6, with D perhaps TRBD1 (6 bases). The CDR3 contains 14 residues. Trimming took 2 bases from V and 8 from J, leaving 10 bases between them. Germline values: CDR1 SGHTA, CDR2 FQGTGA.

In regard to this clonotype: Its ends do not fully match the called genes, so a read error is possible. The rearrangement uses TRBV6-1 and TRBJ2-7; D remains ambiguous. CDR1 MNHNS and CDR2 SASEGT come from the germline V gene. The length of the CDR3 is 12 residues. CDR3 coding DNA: TGTGCCATCAGTACGGGCTTCTACGAGCAGTACTTC. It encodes CAISTGFYEQYF.

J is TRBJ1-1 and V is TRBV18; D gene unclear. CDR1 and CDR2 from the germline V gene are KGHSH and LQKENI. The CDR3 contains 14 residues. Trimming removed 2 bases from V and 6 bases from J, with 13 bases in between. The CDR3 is CASSPRSGSSEAFF. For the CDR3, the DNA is TGTGCCAGCTCACCAAGGTCGGGGAGCTCTGAAGCTTTCTTT.

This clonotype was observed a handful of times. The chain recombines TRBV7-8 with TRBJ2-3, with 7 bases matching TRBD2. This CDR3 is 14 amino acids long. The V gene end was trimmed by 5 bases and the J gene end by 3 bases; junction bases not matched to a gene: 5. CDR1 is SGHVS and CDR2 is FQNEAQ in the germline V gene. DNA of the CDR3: TGTGCCAGCAGCCCGGGGGGAGGTACAGATACGCAGTATTTT. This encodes CASSPGGGTDTQYF.

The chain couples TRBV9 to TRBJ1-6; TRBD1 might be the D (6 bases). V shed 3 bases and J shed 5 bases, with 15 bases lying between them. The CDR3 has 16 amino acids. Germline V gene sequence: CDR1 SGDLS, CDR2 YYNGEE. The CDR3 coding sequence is TGTGCCAGCAGCGCGAGAACAGGGTTCGATAATTCACCCCTCCACTTT. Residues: CASSARTGFDNSPLHF.

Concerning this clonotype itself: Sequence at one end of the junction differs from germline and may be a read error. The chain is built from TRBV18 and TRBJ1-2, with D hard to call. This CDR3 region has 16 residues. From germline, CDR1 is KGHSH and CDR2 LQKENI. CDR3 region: CTSSPPAAGNRGGYTF. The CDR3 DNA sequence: TGTACCAGCTCCCCACCGGCTGCGGGGAATCGAGGGGGCTACACCTTC.

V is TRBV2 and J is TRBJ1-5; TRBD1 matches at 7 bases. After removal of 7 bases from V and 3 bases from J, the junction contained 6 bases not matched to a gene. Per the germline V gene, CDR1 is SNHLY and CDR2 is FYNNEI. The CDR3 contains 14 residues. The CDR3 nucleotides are TGTGCCAGCAACCTAGACAGGGTCAATCAGCCCCAGCATTTT. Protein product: CASNLDRVNQPQHF.